This is a list of T cell receptor beta chains from one sample in a study of persistence of HIV-infected CD4 T cells. Which antigens these TCRs recognize remains unknown. TCRdb keeps only in-frame clones here, not all; method: immunoSEQ multiplex PCR. The data contain around 13,000 clones, approximately 75% of them singletons. Sequencing used CD4+ T cells sorted from PBMCs after approximately 19-hour stimulation, obtained from a patient who received antiretroviral therapy. These receptors came from an adult man with HIV who was CMV-seropositive. The CDR3 runs from the conserved cysteine through the conserved F or W. Fields, in order: D gene, clone size, J gene, V gene, CDR3 protein, CDR3 DNA. D genes are given only for firm matches. Only some rows state a clone size, as once, few, many or a class for expanded clones.

>.|.|TRBJ2-6|TRBV5-1
CASSLPGSGANVLTF
TGCGCCAGCAGCCTCCCAGGGTCTGGGGCCAACGTCCTGACTTTC
>.|.|TRBJ2-1|TRBV27
CASSFWTKGRNEQFF
TGTGCCAGCAGTTTTTGGACCAAGGGGAGGAATGAGCAGTTCTTC
>TRBD2|.|TRBJ2-5|TRBV3-1/TRBV3-2
CASSYTYPGTSRGETQYF
TGTGCCAGCAGCTATACGTACCCAGGGACTAGCCGGGGAGAGACCCAGTACTTC
>TRBD1|few|TRBJ1-2|TRBV27
CASSFGQGTNYGYTF
TGTGCCAGCAGTTTTGGACAGGGTACTAACTATGGCTACACCTTC
>TRBD2|.|TRBJ2-7|TRBV28
CASSSYSGGAYEQYF
TGTGCCAGCAGTTCTTATAGCGGGGGGGCTTACGAGCAGTACTTC
>.|.|TRBJ2-7|TRBV20-1
CSARATYEQYF
TGCAGTGCTAGAGCTACTTACGAGCAGTACTTC
>.|.|TRBJ2-7|TRBV7-9
CASSLSIGGDFAYEQYF
TGTGCCAGCAGCTTGTCGATAGGAGGTGATTTTGCCTACGAGCAGTACTTC
>.|.|TRBJ2-7|TRBV7-8
CASSTQQGPYEQYF
TGTGCCAGCAGCACACAACAGGGTCCCTACGAGCAGTACTTC
>TRBD1|.|TRBJ1-2|TRBV10-3
CAISEESGTATSLHYGYTF
TGTGCCATCAGTGAGGAGTCCGGGACAGCAACGTCGCTGCACTATGGCTACACCTTC
>TRBD1|.|TRBJ2-1|TRBV19
CASTPHRGQGSYNEQFF
TGTGCCAGCACCCCCCACCGGGGACAGGGGTCCTACAATGAGCAGTTCTTC
>.|.|TRBJ2-3|TRBV29-1
CSVRYRTEPDTQYF
TGCAGCGTTAGGTACAGGACGGAGCCAGATACGCAGTATTTT
>.|.|TRBJ1-4|TRBV7-9
CASSSSSTGYYEKLFF
TGTGCCAGCAGCTCCTCTTCGACAGGCTACTATGAAAAACTGTTTTTT
>TRBD2|.|TRBJ2-3|TRBV6-4
CASSPAGGPNTQYF
TGTGCCAGCAGTCCAGCGGGGGGGCCAAATACGCAGTATTTT
>TRBD1|.|TRBJ1-6|TRBV5-1
CASSLVATGWDSPLHF
TGCGCCAGCAGCTTGGTGGCGACAGGGTGGGATTCACCCCTCCACTTT
>.|once|TRBJ2-1|TRBV10-1
CASSESRGGAGREQFF
TGCGCCAGCAGTGAGTCGAGAGGGGGAGCGGGGCGTGAGCAGTTCTTC
>.|once|TRBJ2-2|TRBV18
CASSPPRGAGELFF
TGTGCCAGCTCACCACCCAGAGGGGCCGGGGAGCTGTTTTTT
>.|.|TRBJ2-7|TRBV7-9
CASTLGTGPSRYEQYF
TGTGCCAGCACCCTTGGCACGGGACCCTCTCGCTACGAGCAGTACTTC
>.|.|TRBJ1-1|TRBV6-5
CATKWEVQNTEAFF
TGTGCCACCAAATGGGAAGTCCAGAACACTGAAGCTTTCTTT
>TRBD1|.|TRBJ1-3|TRBV6-1
CASSDWTGQMGNTIYF
TGTGCCAGCAGTGACTGGACAGGCCAGATGGGAAACACCATATATTTT
>.|few|TRBJ2-3|TRBV18
CASSPFTDTQYF
TGTGCCAGCTCACCTTTCACAGATACGCAGTATTTT
>TRBD1|.|TRBJ2-1|TRBV19
CASTTTGGFEQFF
TGTGCCAGTACTACGACAGGGGGCTTTGAGCAGTTCTTC
>.|once|TRBJ1-5|TRBV15
CATSRAGNQPQHF
TGTGCCACCAGCAGAGCCGGGAATCAGCCCCAGCATTTT
>TRBD1|.|TRBJ2-7|TRBV11-3
CARDRVTATKPYEQYF
TGTGCCAGGGACAGGGTGACTGCGACGAAACCCTACGAGCAGTACTTC
>TRBD1|few|TRBJ2-2|TRBV5-1
CASSSNRDRNTGELFF
TGCGCCAGCAGCTCGAACCGGGACAGAAACACCGGGGAGCTGTTTTTT
>.|.|TRBJ1-2|TRBV10-2
CASSEGHYGYTF
TGCGCCAGCAGCGAGGGACACTATGGCTACACCTTC
>.|.|TRBJ2-1|TRBV7-3
CASSLNPLRSGNEQFF
TGTGCCAGCAGCTTAAACCCCCTACGGTCGGGAAATGAGCAGTTCTTC
>.|.|TRBJ2-5|TRBV7-3
CASSLTSNREETQYF
TGTGCCAGCAGCTTAACGTCGAACAGGGAAGAGACCCAGTACTTC